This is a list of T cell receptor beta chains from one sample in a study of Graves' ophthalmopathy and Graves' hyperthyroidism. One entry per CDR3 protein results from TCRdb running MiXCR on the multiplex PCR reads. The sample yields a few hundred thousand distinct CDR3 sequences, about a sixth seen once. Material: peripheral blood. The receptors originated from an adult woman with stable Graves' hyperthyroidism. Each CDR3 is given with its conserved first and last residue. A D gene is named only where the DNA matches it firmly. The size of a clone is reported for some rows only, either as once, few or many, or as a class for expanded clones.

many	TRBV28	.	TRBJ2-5	CATTGQYQETQYF	TGTGCCACTACAGGACAGTATCAAGAGACCCAGTACTTC
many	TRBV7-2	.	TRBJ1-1	CASSARTGTVNTEAFF	TGTGCCAGCAGCGCTAGGACCGGGACGGTGAACACTGAAGCTTTCTTT
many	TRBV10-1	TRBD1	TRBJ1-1	CASRSTGGTEAFF	TGCGCCAGCAGGTCGACAGGGGGGACTGAAGCTTTCTTT
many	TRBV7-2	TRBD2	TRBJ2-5	CASSLGTSPYQETQYF	TGTGCCAGCAGCCTGGGGACTAGCCCGTACCAAGAGACCCAGTACTTC
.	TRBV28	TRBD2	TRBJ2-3	CASSLPLAGATDTQYF	TGTGCCAGCAGTTTACCCTTAGCGGGAGCTACAGATACGCAGTATTTT
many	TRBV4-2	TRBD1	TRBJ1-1	CASSQARTGNTEAFF	TGTGCCAGCAGCCAAGCGCGGACAGGGAACACTGAAGCTTTCTTT
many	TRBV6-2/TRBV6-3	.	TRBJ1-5	CASSYRGERNQPQHF	TGTGCCAGCAGTTACAGGGGCGAACGCAATCAGCCCCAGCATTTT
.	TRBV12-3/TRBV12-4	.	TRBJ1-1	CASRPDRGDTEAFF	TGTGCCAGCAGACCGGATCGGGGGGACACTGAAGCTTTCTTT
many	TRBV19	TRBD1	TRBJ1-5	CASSIAGGYNQPQHF	TGTGCCAGTAGTATTGCAGGGGGCTACAATCAGCCCCAGCATTTT
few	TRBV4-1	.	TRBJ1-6	CASSQGRGLENSPLHF	TGCGCCAGCAGCCAAGGGCGAGGGCTCGAGAATTCACCCCTCCACTTT